A selection of T cell receptor beta chains follows, all from one sample in a study of T cell responses to AZD1222 COVID-19 vaccine. This table comes from immunoSEQ multiplex PCR, and its TCRdb copy is limited to in-frame clones, with some not included. The repertoire holds about 110,000 clones, with 70% to 90% as singletons. Material: peripheral blood, obtained on day 0 of AZD1222 vaccination. The receptor source for this set is an adult in good health. Each CDR3 is given with its conserved first and last residue. A D gene is named only where the DNA matches it firmly. Clone size, where shown, is once, few, many, or a class for clones that have expanded.

d_call | j_call | clone_size | v_call | cdr3_aa | cdr3_nt
TRBD2 | TRBJ2-5 | . | TRBV5-4 | CASSVSGGTRETQYF | TGTGCCAGCAGCGTTAGCGGGGGAACCCGGGAGACCCAGTACTTC
. | TRBJ1-4 | . | TRBV21-1 | CAIPTIRGCEKLFF | TGTGCCATCCCAACGATTAGGGGATGTGAAAAACTGTTTTTT
. | TRBJ1-2 | . | TRBV4-1 | CASSQPGIEDGYTF | TGCGCCAGCAGCCAACCAGGGATTGAGGATGGCTACACCTTC
TRBD1 | TRBJ1-4 | . | TRBV19 | CASSLLTGANEKLFF | TGTGCCAGTAGTCTGCTGACAGGGGCTAATGAAAAACTGTTTTTT
. | TRBJ2-2 | . | TRBV18 | CASSPLPNGELFF | TGTGCCAGCTCACCCCTCCCGAACGGGGAGCTGTTTTTT
. | TRBJ1-3 | . | TRBV19 | CASSVDLGLGNTIYF | TGTGCCAGTAGTGTCGACCTTGGACTTGGAAACACCATATATTTT
. | TRBJ1-6 | . | TRBV5-8 | CASSFGQYNSPLHF | TGTGCCAGCAGCTTCGGACAGTATAATTCACCCCTCCACTTT
. | TRBJ1-1 | . | TRBV7-8 | CASSLGTWATEAFF | TGTGCCAGCAGCTTAGGTACATGGGCCACTGAAGCTTTCTTT
. | TRBJ1-6 | . | TRBV5-6 | CASSTPAGSINSPLHF | TGTGCCAGCAGCACCCCTGCAGGGTCTATTAATTCACCCCTCCACTTT
. | TRBJ1-4 | . | TRBV5-6 | CASSYQGEKLFF | TGTGCCAGCAGCTATCAGGGAGAAAAACTGTTTTTT
. | TRBJ2-6 | . | TRBV19 | CASRLLSGANVLTF | TGTGCCAGTAGACTACTCTCTGGGGCCAACGTCCTGACTTTC
. | TRBJ2-2 | . | TRBV24-1 | CATSGSGLPGELFF | TGTGCCACCAGTGGTTCTGGGTTGCCCGGGGAGCTGTTTTTT
TRBD2 | TRBJ2-1 | . | TRBV29-1 | CTSGTSSNEQFF | TGCACAAGTGGGACTAGCAGCAATGAGCAGTTCTTC
TRBD2 | TRBJ2-1 | . | TRBV18 | CASSPKSGAYNEQFF | TGTGCCAGCTCACCAAAAAGCGGGGCCTACAATGAGCAGTTCTTC
. | TRBJ2-2 | . | TRBV28 | CASRGQRTGELFF | TGTGCCAGCAGAGGACAGCGGACCGGGGAGCTGTTTTTT
TRBD1 | TRBJ1-3 | once | TRBV3-1/TRBV3-2 | CASSRARGTHGNTIYF | TGTGCCAGCAGCCGAGCCAGGGGGACACATGGAAACACCATATATTTT
TRBD1 | TRBJ1-1 | . | TRBV4-2 | CASSQAGTGGTEAFF | TGTGCCAGCAGCCAGGCCGGGACAGGTGGGACTGAAGCTTTCTTT
. | TRBJ1-4 | . | TRBV5-1 | CASSPSATNEKLFF | TGCGCCAGCAGCCCGAGTGCAACTAATGAAAAACTGTTTTTT
. | TRBJ1-1 | . | TRBV6-5 | CASSYSMWMNTEAFF | TGTGCCAGCAGTTACTCGATGTGGATGAACACTGAAGCTTTCTTT
. | TRBJ2-2 | . | TRBV24-1 | CATSGYGAENTGELFF | TGTGCCACCAGTGGCTATGGGGCAGAGAACACCGGGGAGCTGTTTTTT
. | TRBJ2-7 | . | TRBV4-1 | CASSQGGIWYEQYF | TGCGCCAGCAGCCAAGGTGGGATTTGGTACGAGCAGTACTTC
. | TRBJ1-6 | . | TRBV6-6 | CASSRTDPGSPLHF | TGTGCCAGCAGTCGGACAGACCCGGGATCACCCCTCCACTTT